This T cell receptor (beta chain) was observed in a study of blood T cells in healthy people across ages. General study findings and limits: Greater diversity and more naive CD4+ cells were seen in long-lived donors than in aged donors. Older age coincided with a roughly linear decline in TCR beta diversity per million T cells.

Sample-barcoded 5' priming and a J-beta primer mix drove a second PCR of 7 to 11 cycles. TCRdb used MiXCR to reprocess the 5' RACE reads, holding one entry per CDR3 protein. The profile covers 550,000 to 600,000 distinct CDR3 sequences, with 47% appearing a single time and under 30% taken by the ten largest. Germline CDR1 is DFQATT and CDR2 is SNEGSKA (reference sequence). The ends lost 6 bases at V and 6 bases at J; junction bases unmatched: 11. The CDR3 contains 15 residues. Turning to this clonotype: The antigen remains undetermined.

The chain couples TRBV20-1 to TRBJ2-1, with 10 bases that match TRBD2. This clonotype was obtained from a man aged 80 or over in good health. Material: blood. Here the CDR3 reads CSASSGGLGGNEQFF. DNA of the CDR3: TGCAGTGCCTCTAGCGGGGGCCTCGGGGGCAATGAGCAGTTCTTC.